This T cell receptor beta chain was captured in a study of OX40 agonist ivuxolimab in advanced cancers. The wider study: Every 2 weeks, patients got intravenous ivuxolimab at one of six dose levels (0.01-10 mg/kg).

This clone occurred a few times. Its antigen is not identified. Study results and caveats: There were also nonresponders showing low normalized T-cell clonal expansion.

The germline CDR1 and CDR2 sequences are LGHNA and YNFKEQ. CDR3 length: 14 residues. V was clipped by 1 base and J by 6 bases, with 11 bases between them. Repertoires were generated with immunoSEQ multiplex PCR, while TCRdb's copy carries only in-frame clones and drops some. Of under 5,500 clones in the sample, less than 75% were seen once. The sample consisted of CD4+ or CD8+ T cells sorted from blood, taken in a trial of the OX40 agonist ivuxolimab. The V and J genes are TRBV4-2 and TRBJ2-3; D remains ambiguous. This TCR came from an adult with an advanced solid tumor such as melanoma, head and neck, liver or kidney cancer. The CDR3 here is CASSQVGGRDTQYF. The CDR3 region has the DNA TGTGCCAGCAGCCAAGTTGGTGGACGGGATACGCAGTATTTT.